This is a list of T cell receptor beta chains from one sample in a study of identical twins. TCRdb re-called the 5' RACE reads through MiXCR, storing one row per CDR3 protein. There are 250,000 to 350,000 distinct CDR3 sequences in the sample; over 8.5% occur only once, and under 7.5% lies in the top ten. These data were likewise used in another study, on yellow fever vaccine responses in identical twins.

What was sequenced was CD8+ T cells sorted from blood. The receptors stem from a woman aged 18-35 years in good health. Each CDR3 is given with its conserved first and last residue. Fields, in order: V gene, clone size, J gene, D gene, CDR3 DNA, CDR3 protein. D genes are given only for firm matches. Clone size is not always given. Where it is, it says once, few, many or a class for expanded clones.

TRBV12-3/TRBV12-4	.	TRBJ2-1	.	TGTGCCAGCAGTTTAGGAACCAGCGGGTCGGTCTACAATGAGCAGTTCTTC	CASSLGTSGSVYNEQFF
TRBV3-1	.	TRBJ2-2	.	TGTGCCAGTATTGACGAGAACACCGGGGAGCTGTTTTTT	CASIDENTGELFF
TRBV20-1	.	TRBJ2-7	.	TGCAGTGCTAGCCCCGGGAGCGGCTTAGGCTACGAGCAGTACTTC	CSASPGSGLGYEQYF
TRBV27	.	TRBJ1-6	TRBD1	TGTGCCAGCAATGACAGGGAAGAGTTTAATTCACCCCTCCACTTT	CASNDREEFNSPLHF
TRBV20-1	few	TRBJ1-2	.	TGCAGTGCTGCCGGGACAAGCACTAGCTATGGCTACACCTTC	CSAAGTSTSYGYTF
TRBV5-1	many	TRBJ1-1	.	TGCGCCAGCAGCGAACACTATGGGGACACTGAAGCTTTCTTT	CASSEHYGDTEAFF
TRBV4-1	.	TRBJ2-2	.	.	CASSQGLQTPGSCFF
TRBV27	.	TRBJ2-1	.	TGTGCCAGCAGGCAGGGACATGCCTCCTACAATGAGCAGTTCTTC	CASRQGHASYNEQFF
TRBV4-3	few	TRBJ1-6	.	TGCGCCAGCAGCCATTTGACAGAGGGTGATTCACCCCTCCACTTT	CASSHLTEGDSPLHF
TRBV29-1	.	TRBJ1-1	.	TGCAGCGTTGAAGGTCAGGGCATGAACACTGAAGCTTTCTTT	CSVEGQGMNTEAFF
TRBV12-3/TRBV12-4	few	TRBJ1-3	TRBD1	TGTGCCAGCAGAGGGACAGGGGGCGAAAGCTCTGGAAACACCATATATTTT	CASRGTGGESSGNTIYF
TRBV4-3	many	TRBJ1-1	TRBD1	TGCGCCAGCAGCCAAGAGGACAGGGAGTACACTGAAGCTTTCTTT	CASSQEDREYTEAFF
TRBV4-1	many	TRBJ2-7	TRBD1	TGCGCCAGCAGCCCTGAGGACAGGGGTTCCCACGAGCAGTACTTC	CASSPEDRGSHEQYF
TRBV5-1	few	TRBJ2-2	.	TGCGCCAGCAGCTTGGCAGGGGTCACCGGGGAGCTGTTTTTT	CASSLAGVTGELFF
TRBV29-1	.	TRBJ2-1	TRBD1	TGCAGCGTGGACGGGACAGTCCTTACCAACAATGAGCAGTTCTTC	CSVDGTVLTNNEQFF
TRBV6-5	.	TRBJ2-1	TRBD2	TGTGCCAGCAGTTACTCGGAACGGGGACTATCAGATGGCTATGAGCAGTTCTTC	CASSYSERGLSDGYEQFF
TRBV6-2/TRBV6-3	many	TRBJ2-7	.	TGTGCCAGCAGTTACCTCCGGGGAACCTACGAGCAGTACTTC	CASSYLRGTYEQYF
TRBV7-9	many	TRBJ2-7	.	TGTGCCAGCAGTTTTACAGCTTCCTACGAGCAGTACTTC	CASSFTASYEQYF
TRBV7-9	few	TRBJ1-1	.	TGTGCCAGCAGCTTACCCCCGGACGGAGAGAACACTGAAGCTTTCTTT	CASSLPPDGENTEAFF
TRBV12-3/TRBV12-4	.	TRBJ2-2	.	TGTGCCAGCAGAGGACTAAACGGGGAGCTGTTTTTT	CASRGLNGELFF
TRBV6-5	many	TRBJ2-4	TRBD1	TGTGCCAGCAGTTACCTCGGGACAGGTTATGACAAAAACATTCAGTACTTC	CASSYLGTGYDKNIQYF
TRBV5-5	.	TRBJ2-4	TRBD1	TGTGCCAGCAGCTGGAACACCGGGACAGAAGAAAACATTCAGTACTTC	CASSWNTGTEENIQYF